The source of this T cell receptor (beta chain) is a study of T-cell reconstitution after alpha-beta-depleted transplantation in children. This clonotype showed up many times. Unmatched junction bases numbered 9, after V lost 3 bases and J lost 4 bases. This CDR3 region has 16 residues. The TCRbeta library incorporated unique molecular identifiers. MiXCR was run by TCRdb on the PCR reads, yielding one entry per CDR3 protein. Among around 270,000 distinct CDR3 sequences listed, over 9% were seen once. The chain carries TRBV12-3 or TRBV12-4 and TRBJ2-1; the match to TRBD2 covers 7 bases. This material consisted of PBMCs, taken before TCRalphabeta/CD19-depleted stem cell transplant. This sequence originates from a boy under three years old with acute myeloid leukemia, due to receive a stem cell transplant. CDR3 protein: CASSFYFSGQYNEQFF. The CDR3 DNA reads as TGTGCCAGCAGTTTCTACTTTAGCGGGCAGTACAATGAGCAGTTCTTC.